The 21 T cell receptor beta chains given below trace back to one sample, sequenced in a study of blood T cell repertoires in COVID-19. The assay was immunoSEQ multiplex PCR, and TCRdb's table has in-frame clones only and misses some. Counted here are about 370,000 clones, 75% to 90% occurring once; the ten biggest clones make up 0.9% to 1.1%. Source material: PBMCs or T cells enriched from blood (not recorded which). All receptors derive from a man aged 18 to 35 who had recovered from COVID-19.

The chain uses TRBV19 and TRBJ1-4; a possible D gene is TRBD1 (5 bases). Between the trimmed V and J ends, which lost 2 bases and 4 bases, there was a span of 8 bases. In germline, CDR1 is LNHDA, CDR2 SQIVND (reference sequence). This CDR3 has 14 amino acids. DNA of the CDR3: TGTGCCAGTAGTATACTAGGGGTTAATGAAAAACTGTTTTTT. Protein sequence: CASSILGVNEKLFF.

The chain recombines TRBV6-2 or TRBV6-3 with TRBJ1-5; D is possibly TRBD1 (6 bases). CDR3 length: 13 amino acids. V gave up 6 bases and J gave up 6 bases, with 12 bases separating them. Germline lookup yields CDR1 MNHEY and CDR2 SVGEGT. The CDR3 nucleotides read TGTGCCAGCAGCCTCGTAGGGGGTCAGCCCCAGCATTTT. This translates into CASSLVGGQPQHF.

The chain carries TRBV20-1 and TRBJ1-1; 8 positions agree with TRBD1. Germline CDR1 reads DFQATT; CDR2 reads SNEGSKA (reference sequence). V trimming: 2 bases; J trimming: 11 bases; junction bases outside the gene matches: 4. The CDR3 consists of 11 residues. CDR3 nucleotide sequence: TGCAGTGCTAGAACGACAGGGGCGGCTTTCTTT. It translates to CSARTTGAAFF.

The chain carries TRBV6-5 and TRBJ1-6; 7 nucleotides match TRBD1. The CDR3 is 15 amino acids. The germline CDR1 and CDR2 sequences are MNHEY and SVGAGI. Trimming took 6 bases from V and 9 from J; bases not matched to a gene: 11. CDR3 coding DNA: TGTGCCAGCAGAGATCGACAGGGTCCAAGTTCACCCCTCCACTTT. It is translated as CASRDRQGPSSPLHF.

V gene TRBV18 combines with J gene TRBJ2-2, with 8 positions matching TRBD1. This CDR3 spans 14 amino acids. The junction had 3 bases not matched to a gene; V was cut back by 5 bases and J by 4 bases. Germline CDR1 KGHSH, CDR2 LQKENI. CDR3 DNA sequence: TGTGCCAGCTCATACGACAGGGGCACCGGGGAGCTGTTTTTT. It is translated as CASSYDRGTGELFF.

This chain uses TRBV7-2 with TRBJ2-7, with D perhaps TRBD2 (5 bases). The length of the CDR3 is 13 residues. The germline V gene encodes CDR1 SGHTA and CDR2 FQGNSA. V was pared by 8 bases and J by 7 bases, with 18 bases between. CDR3 DNA sequence: TGTGCCAGCGTCCGGGATAAACCTTGGGAGCAGTACTTC. This gives the protein CASVRDKPWEQYF. The complete variable domain, with remaining parts taken from reference TRBV7-2 and TRBJ2-7, reads GAGVSQSPSNKVTEKGKDVELRCDPISGHTALYWYRQSLGQGLEFLIYFQGNSAPDKSGLPSDRFSAERTGGSVSTLTIQRTQQEDSAVYLCASVRDKPWEQYFGPGTRLTVT.

J is TRBJ1-1 and V is TRBV11-3; 7 nucleotides line up with TRBD1. The germline CDR1 and CDR2 sequences are SGHNT and YENEEA. Trimming at V came to 3 bases and at J to 4 bases, leaving 2 bases not matched to a gene. CDR3 length equals 13 residues. CDR3 loop: CASSLGTVTEAFF. CDR3 bases: TGTGCCAGCAGCTTGGGGACAGTCACTGAAGCTTTCTTT.

The CDR3 loop reads CASSPEGPLSGNTIYF. Here the CDR3 DNA reads TGTGCCAGCAGCCCGGAGGGACCCCTCTCAGGAAACACCATATATTTT. The V call is TRBV7-2, the J call TRBJ1-3, with TRBD1 as a possible D gene (5 bases). V was cut by 5 bases and J by 4 bases, with 18 bases left in between. Germline lookup yields CDR1 SGHTA and CDR2 FQGNSA. The length of the CDR3 is 16 residues.

This chain uses TRBV7-3 with TRBJ2-2; 7 bases fit TRBD1. J gave up 0 bases and V 0 bases, and 7 bases lay outside the gene matches. Per germline, CDR1 SGHTA and CDR2 FQGTGA. CDR3 size: 18 residues. CDR3: CASSLTTLGTANTGELFF. The CDR3 coding sequence is TGTGCCAGCAGCTTAACAACACTCGGGACAGCGAACACCGGGGAGCTGTTTTTT.

V and J are TRBV2 and TRBJ2-7; D possibly corresponds to TRBD2 (6 bases). V shed 6 bases and J shed 4 bases, with 10 bases lying between them. Germline CDR1 reads SNHLY; CDR2 reads FYNNEI. The CDR3 runs to 12 residues. The CDR3: CASRAGRYEQYF. In DNA, the CDR3 is TGTGCCAGCAGGGCGGGGAGATACGAGCAGTACTTC.

To note about this clone: This may come from a read error, since a much larger clone is one base off. The sample contains more than one DNA sequence encoding this CDR3. This sequence joins TRBV7-9 and TRBJ1-5; 7 bases match TRBD1. The CDR3 consists of 13 residues. V shed 5 bases and J 4 bases; nucleotides not matched to a gene: 2. Per the germline V gene, CDR1 is SEHNR and CDR2 is FQNEAQ (reference sequence). CDR3 nucleotide sequence: TGTGCCAGCAGCCTACAGGGGAATCAGCCCCAGCATTTT. It specifies CASSLQGNQPQHF.

The V and J genes are TRBV10-2 and TRBJ2-3; perhaps TRBD2 as D (6 bases). From germline, CDR1 is WSHSY and CDR2 SAAADI. This CDR3 is 15 amino acids long. Trimming stripped 2 bases from V and 1 base from J, with 10 bases between. The CDR3 DNA reads TGCGCCAGCAGTGAGAGGGCTAGCGGCACAGATACGCAGTATTTT. It encodes CASSERASGTDTQYF.

This rearrangement joins TRBV6-5 to TRBJ2-7; TRBD2 agrees at 10 bases. Germline-derived CDR1 and CDR2 are MNHEY and SVGAGI. Trimming removed 6 bases from V and 2 bases from J; junction bases left unmatched: 7. The CDR3 loop spans 15 amino acids. The CDR3 DNA is TGTGCCAGCAGAAGGACTAGCGGAGGTACCTACGAGCAGTACTTC. Translated, it gives CASRRTSGGTYEQYF.

The chain employs TRBV3-1 (or the pseudogene TRBV3-2) and TRBJ2-1, with D possibly TRBD2 on 5 matching bases. In germline, CDR1 is LGHDT, CDR2 YNNKEL (reference sequence). CDR3 length: 15 amino acids. Trimming left V 0 bases short and J 6 bases short, with 12 bases between. The CDR3: CASSQDIGRVNEQFF. The CDR3 DNA reads TGTGCCAGCAGCCAAGATATTGGGCGGGTCAATGAGCAGTTCTTC.

The chain couples TRBV10-3 to TRBJ1-5, with D tentatively TRBD1 (6 bases). With 6 bases removed from V and 1 base from J, the gap between germline ends came to 22 bases. Per the germline V gene, CDR1 is ENHRY and CDR2 is SYGVKD. The CDR3 extends over 18 amino acids. This CDR3 reads CAIRLRTARKGSNQPQHF. The CDR3 DNA reads TGTGCCATCAGGCTTCGGACAGCGAGGAAGGGGAGCAATCAGCCCCAGCATTTT.

This clone has just one count. The CDR3 nucleotides read TGTGCCAGCAGTGAAGCGTCAGGGTGGGAGACCCAGTACTTC. Translated, it gives CASSEASGWETQYF. The chain has TRBV6-1 and TRBJ2-5; TRBD1 is a possible D gene (5 bases). Trimming cost V 0 bases and J 5 bases, with 10 bases left between them. Germline CDR1 reads MNHNS; CDR2 reads SASEGT. This CDR3 has 14 residues.

The V and J genes are TRBV9 and TRBJ1-1; no firm D call. CDR3 length equals 16 residues. Germline loops: CDR1 SGDLS, CDR2 YYNGEE. Trimming took off 0 bases at V and 4 bases at J, with 16 bases between the two ends. The CDR3 loop is CASSVGRVTLGTEAFF. The CDR3 nucleotides read TGTGCCAGCAGCGTAGGTAGGGTCACACTAGGCACTGAAGCTTTCTTT.

The rearrangement joins TRBV2 to TRBJ2-5; tentative D call: TRBD2 (6 bases). Trimming pared 3 bases from V and 4 bases from J, leaving 12 bases between. The CDR3 runs to 14 residues. In germline, CDR1 is SNHLY, CDR2 FYNNEI. This CDR3 reads CASSDLGGGETQYF. In DNA form, the CDR3 reads TGTGCCAGCAGTGATCTTGGGGGAGGAGAGACCCAGTACTTC.

The rearrangement links TRBV7-9 to TRBJ1-4; no definite D call. Germline-derived CDR1 and CDR2 are SEHNR and FQNEAQ (reference sequence). The CDR3 has 12 amino acids. V lost 6 bases and J lost 11, with 13 bases in between. The CDR3 loop reads CASSPDIVKLFF. The CDR3 DNA sequence: TGTGCCAGCAGTCCCGACATAGTCAAACTGTTTTTT. The full variable domain, in which reference TRBV7-9 and TRBJ1-4 provide the parts outside the CDR3, is DTGVSQNPRHKITKRGQNVTFRCDPISEHNRLYWYRQTLGQGPEFLTYFQNEAQLEKSRLLSDRFSAERPKGSFSTLEIQRTEQGDSAMYLCASSPDIVKLFFGSGTQLSVL.

The chain uses TRBV6-6 and TRBJ2-7; TRBD2 matches 13 bases. CDR3 length: 16 amino acids. V was pared by 6 bases and J by 6 bases, with 11 bases of the junction left unmatched. Per the germline V gene, CDR1 is MNHNY and CDR2 is SVGAGI (reference sequence). CDR3 sequence reads: CASSSRTSGSMGEQYF. Written as DNA, the CDR3 is TGTGCCAGCAGCTCCCGGACTAGCGGGAGTATGGGCGAGCAGTACTTC.

V gene TRBV5-4 combines with J gene TRBJ2-1; possibly TRBD1 for D (6 bases). The V gene lost 0 bases and the J gene lost 7 bases, with 26 bases spanning the gap. The CDR3 covers 19 residues. From germline, CDR1 is SGHNT and CDR2 YYREEE (reference sequence). The CDR3 reads CASSLALQGSYNTINEQFF. CDR3 nucleotide sequence: TGTGCCAGCAGCTTGGCGCTACAGGGTTCATACAATACAATAAATGAGCAGTTCTTC.